This T cell receptor (beta chain) was recorded in a study of blood T cells in healthy people across ages. Looked up from germline, CDR1 is SGHDN and CDR2 is FVKESK. The CDR3 covers 14 residues. Trimming left V 1 base short and J 4 bases short, with 10 bases between. The use of a sample-barcoded 5' primer and a J-beta primer mix characterized a second PCR of about 6 to 11 cycles. Every cDNA molecule bore a tag from a template-switch adaptor containing 12 random nucleotides. TCRdb redid the calling of the 5' RACE reads with MiXCR, one entry per CDR3 protein. The table records some 710,000 distinct CDR3 sequences, about 47% of them present only once.

This TCR was sampled from a man at least 80 years old in good health. V usage is TRBV14 and J usage is TRBJ2-5; no definite D call. Sequencing was done on a sample of blood. The CDR3 here is CASSQGLYRETQYF. DNA for the CDR3: TGTGCCAGCAGCCAAGGTCTCTACCGAGAGACCCAGTACTTC.